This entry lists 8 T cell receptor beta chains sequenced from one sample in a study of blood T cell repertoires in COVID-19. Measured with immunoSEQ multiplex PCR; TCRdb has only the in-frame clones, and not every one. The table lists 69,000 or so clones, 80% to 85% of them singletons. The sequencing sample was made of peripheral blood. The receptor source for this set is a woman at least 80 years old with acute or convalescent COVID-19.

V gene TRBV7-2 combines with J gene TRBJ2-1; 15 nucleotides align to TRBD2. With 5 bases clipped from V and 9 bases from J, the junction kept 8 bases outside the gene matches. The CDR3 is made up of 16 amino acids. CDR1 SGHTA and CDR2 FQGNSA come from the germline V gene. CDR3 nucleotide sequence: TGTGCCAGCAGCCAAGGGACTAGCGGGGGGCAGGGTGAGCAGTTCTTC. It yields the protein CASSQGTSGGQGEQFF.

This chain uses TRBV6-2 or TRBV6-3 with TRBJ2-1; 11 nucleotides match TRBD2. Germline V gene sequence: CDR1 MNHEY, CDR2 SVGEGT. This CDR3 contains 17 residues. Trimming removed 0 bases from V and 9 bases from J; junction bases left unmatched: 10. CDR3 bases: TGTGCCAGCAGTTACTCATTAGCGGGGGGGCTGGTAGTTGAGCAGTTCTTC. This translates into CASSYSLAGGLVVEQFF.

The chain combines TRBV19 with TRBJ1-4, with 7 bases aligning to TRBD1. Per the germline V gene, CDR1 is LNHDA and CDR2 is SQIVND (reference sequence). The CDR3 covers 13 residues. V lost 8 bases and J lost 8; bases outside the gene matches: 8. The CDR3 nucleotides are TGTGCCAGTCATCGGGCAGGGGGAGAAAAACTGTTTTTT. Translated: CASHRAGGEKLFF.

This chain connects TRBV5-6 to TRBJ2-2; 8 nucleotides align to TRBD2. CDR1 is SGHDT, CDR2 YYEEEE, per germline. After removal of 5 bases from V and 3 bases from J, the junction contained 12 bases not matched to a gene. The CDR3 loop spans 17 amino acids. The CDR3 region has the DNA TGTGCCAGCAGAGGTATAGCGGGGCCCTCGGACACCGGGGAGCTGTTTTTT. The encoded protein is CASRGIAGPSDTGELFF.

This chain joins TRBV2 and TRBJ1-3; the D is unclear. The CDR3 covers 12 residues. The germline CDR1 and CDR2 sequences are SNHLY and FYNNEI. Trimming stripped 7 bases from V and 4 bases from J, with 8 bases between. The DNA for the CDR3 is TGTGCCAGCACGGTGTCAGGAAACACCATATATTTT. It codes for CASTVSGNTIYF.

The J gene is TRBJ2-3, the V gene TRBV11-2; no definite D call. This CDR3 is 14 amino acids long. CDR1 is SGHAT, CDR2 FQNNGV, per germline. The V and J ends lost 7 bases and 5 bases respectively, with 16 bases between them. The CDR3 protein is CASTATSGGDTQYF. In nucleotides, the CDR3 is TGTGCCAGCACCGCTACCTCTGGCGGAGATACGCAGTATTTT.

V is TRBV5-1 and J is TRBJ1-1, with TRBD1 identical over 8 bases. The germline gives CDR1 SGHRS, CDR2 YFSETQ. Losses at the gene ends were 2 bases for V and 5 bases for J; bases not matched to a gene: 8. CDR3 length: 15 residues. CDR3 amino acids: CASSFSTGGWTEAFF. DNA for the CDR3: TGCGCCAGCAGCTTTTCTACAGGGGGTTGGACTGAAGCTTTCTTT.

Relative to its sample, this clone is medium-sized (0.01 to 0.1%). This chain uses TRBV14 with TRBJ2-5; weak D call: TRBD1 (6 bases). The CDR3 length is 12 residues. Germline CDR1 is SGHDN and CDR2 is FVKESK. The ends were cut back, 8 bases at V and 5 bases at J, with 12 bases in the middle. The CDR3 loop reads CASGRGWETQYF. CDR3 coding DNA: TGTGCCAGCGGCAGGGGATGGGAGACCCAGTACTTC.